The T cell receptor beta chain described here comes from a study of T cell changes during pregnancy in multiple sclerosis. Profiled with immunoSEQ multiplex PCR; TCRdb holds only in-frame clones, not every one. Found here are about 97,000 clones, just over 90% of them singletons; the top ten hold around 0.79%. The length of the CDR3 is 15 residues. The V gene's germline CDR1 is MGHDK and CDR2 SYGVNS. The V end was cut by 5 bases, the J end by 0 bases, with 8 bases between. The receptor was isolated from a female donor in good health, enrolled as a control in a pregnancy study. The specimen was peripheral blood, collected in the second trimester of pregnancy. The gene calls are TRBV25-1 and TRBJ2-6; D not resolved. The CDR3 reads CASSKSVSGANVLTF. As DNA, the CDR3 is TGTGCCAGCAGTAAATCGGTCTCTGGGGCCAACGTCCTGACTTTC.